A selection of T cell receptor beta chains follows, all from one sample in a study of response to subunit inactivated influenza vaccine. TCRdb analysed the RT-PCR reads with MiXCR anew, one entry per CDR3 protein. The table lists about 530,000 distinct CDR3 sequences, over 9.5% of them singletons. The input for sequencing was PBMCs from blood, taken on the day of vaccination. The receptors come from a man in his fifties who received an inactivated influenza vaccine. The CDR3 runs from the conserved cysteine through the conserved F or W. The order of the fields is clone size, V gene, CDR3 length, D gene, J gene, CDR3 protein, CDR3 DNA. The D gene is left open where the match is weak. Expanded clones are given a class, and other clones once, few, many or no size at all.

>NA|TRBV29-1|13|NA|TRBJ2-7
CSVEDYPSYEQYF
TGCAGCGTTGAGGACTATCCCTCCTACGAGCAGTACTTC
>NA|TRBV12-3/TRBV12-4|15|TRBD2|TRBJ2-1
CARRRTSGPYNEQFF
TGTGCCCGCCGTCGGACTAGCGGGCCTTACAATGAGCAGTTCTTC
>few|TRBV10-3|14|TRBD1|TRBJ1-1
CAISRQGMNTEAFF
TGTGCCATCAGTCGACAGGGTATGAACACTGAAGCTTTCTTT
>NA|TRBV7-8|17|TRBD2|TRBJ2-7
CASSADPPGLAGYEQYF
TGTGCCAGCAGCGCAGACCCACCGGGGCTAGCGGGCTACGAGCAGTACTTC
>NA|TRBV4-1|15|NA|TRBJ2-3
CASSQETDSTDTQYF
TGCGCCAGCAGCCAAGAGACAGATAGCACAGATACGCAGTATTTT
>NA|TRBV5-1|16|NA|TRBJ2-3
CASSNGRARGTDTQYF
TGCGCCAGCAGTAATGGCCGGGCCAGGGGCACAGATACGCAGTATTTT
>many|TRBV5-6|14|TRBD2|TRBJ2-7
CASSFGTSGYEQYF
TGTGCCAGCAGCTTTGGGACTAGCGGCTACGAGCAGTACTTC
>many|TRBV12-3/TRBV12-4|14|NA|TRBJ1-2
CASSSTVSNYGYTF
TGTGCCAGCAGTTCGACGGTCTCTAACTATGGCTACACCTTC
>few|TRBV7-2|16|TRBD2|TRBJ2-2
CASSRTSGTNTGELFF
TGTGCCAGCAGCCGGACTAGCGGGACGAACACCGGGGAGCTGTTTTTT
>NA|TRBV12-3/TRBV12-4|15|NA|TRBJ2-1
CATQPSGADYNEQFF
TGTGCCACCCAGCCCTCCGGGGCGGACTACAATGAGCAGTTCTTC
>NA|TRBV6-1|12|NA|TRBJ2-7
CASSEVSYEQYF
TGTGCCAGCAGTGAAGTCTCCTACGAGCAGTACTTC
>few|TRBV20-1|14|TRBD1|TRBJ2-7
CSAMDRDRLYEQYF
TGCAGTGCAATGGACAGGGATCGGTTGTACGAGCAGTACTTC
>NA|TRBV6-5|15|TRBD2|TRBJ2-7
CASSYASGRYNEQYF
TGTGCCAGCAGTTACGCAAGCGGGAGGTACAACGAGCAGTACTTC
>many|TRBV20-1|14|TRBD1|TRBJ2-5
CSARGDRVVETQYF
TGCAGTGCGCGAGGGGACAGGGTGGTAGAGACCCAGTACTTC
>many|TRBV5-1|13|NA|TRBJ2-1
CASSRRGEHEQFF
TGCGCCAGCAGCCGACGTGGGGAGCATGAGCAGTTCTTC
>NA|TRBV9|15|TRBD2|TRBJ2-1
CASSPGTSGTGIQFF
TGTGCCAGCAGCCCAGGGACTAGCGGGACCGGAATACAGTTCTTC
>many|TRBV7-3|12|NA|TRBJ1-1
CASSPGGTEAFF
TGTGCCAGCAGCCCTGGGGGCACTGAAGCTTTCTTT
>NA|TRBV29-1|15|TRBD1|TRBJ2-7
CSVEMVGQERYEQYF
TGCAGCGTTGAAATGGTGGGACAGGAACGCTACGAGCAGTACTTC
>NA|TRBV10-3|16|TRBD2|TRBJ2-1
CAISESLAGDYNEQFF
TGTGCCATCAGTGAATCTCTAGCGGGAGACTACAATGAGCAGTTCTTC
>few|TRBV12-3/TRBV12-4|15|TRBD1|TRBJ2-4
CASSSGQGGLDIQYF
TGTGCCAGCAGCTCGGGACAGGGGGGGTTGGACATTCAGTACTTC
>few|TRBV7-9|12|NA|TRBJ2-5
CASRLGEKTQYF
TGTGCCAGCCGACTAGGGGAAAAGACCCAGTACTTC
>few|TRBV5-1|13|TRBD1|TRBJ1-4
CASSFRDRGKLFF
TGCGCCAGCAGCTTCCGGGACAGAGGAAAACTGTTTTTT
>NA|TRBV5-1|13|TRBD2|TRBJ2-5
CASSREGERTQYF
TGCGCCAGCAGCAGGGAGGGTGAGAGAACCCAGTACTTC
>few|TRBV18|11|NA|TRBJ2-1
CASSEGGLKFF
TGTGCCAGCTCGGAAGGGGGGCTAAAGTTCTTC
>NA|TRBV15|16|NA|TRBJ2-5
CATSRDAIGNQETQYF
TGTGCCACCAGCAGAGATGCAATTGGGAACCAAGAGACCCAGTACTTC
>many|TRBV2|15|NA|TRBJ1-4
CASRVQGNGGEKLFF
TGTGCCAGCAGAGTACAGGGAAATGGGGGTGAAAAACTGTTTTTT
>few|TRBV20-1|12|NA|TRBJ2-3
CSASPIADTQYF
TGCAGTGCTTCCCCCATCGCAGATACGCAGTATTTT
>many|TRBV9|12|NA|TRBJ2-3
CASSGVTDTQYF
TGTGCCAGCAGCGGGGTCACAGATACGCAGTATTTT
>NA|TRBV6-2/TRBV6-3|11|NA|TRBJ2-7
CASSPASEQYF
TGTGCCAGCAGCCCCGCGAGCGAGCAGTACTTC
>few|TRBV30|13|TRBD1|TRBJ1-1
CAWRTGLNTEAFF
TGTGCCTGGAGGACAGGGCTTAACACTGAAGCTTTCTTT
>NA|TRBV12-3/TRBV12-4|15|NA|TRBJ2-2
CASSLGDPNTGELFF
TGTGCCAGCAGTTTAGGGGACCCGAACACCGGGGAGCTGTTTTTT
>few|TRBV7-2|16|NA|TRBJ1-4
CASSYQSGTTNEKLFF
TGTGCCAGCAGCTATCAGAGCGGAACGACTAATGAAAAACTGTTTTTT
>NA|TRBV7-2|14|TRBD2|TRBJ2-7
CASSSLAGGVEQYF
TGTGCCAGCAGTTCCCTAGCGGGAGGGGTCGAGCAGTACTTC
>NA|TRBV12-3/TRBV12-4|13|NA|TRBJ2-1
CASSLFAQNEQFF
TGTGCCAGCAGTTTATTCGCGCAGAATGAGCAGTTCTTC
>NA|TRBV27|17|TRBD1|TRBJ2-3
CASSSDRSYSSPDTQYF
TGTGCCAGCAGTTCGGACAGGAGCTATAGTTCTCCAGATACGCAGTATTTT
>NA|TRBV12-3/TRBV12-4|14|TRBD2|TRBJ2-7
CASSLWEGREEQYF
TGTGCCAGCAGTTTATGGGAGGGCCGGGAAGAGCAGTACTTC
>few|TRBV20-1|13|NA|TRBJ2-1
CSARVGTRNEQFF
TGCAGTGCTAGAGTGGGGACGAGAAATGAGCAGTTCTTC
>few|TRBV5-1|16|NA|TRBJ2-2
CASSLDPTPNTGELFF
TGCGCCAGCAGCTTGGATCCGACTCCGAACACCGGGGAGCTGTTTTTT
>NA|TRBV12-3/TRBV12-4|12|NA|TRBJ1-5
CASSLYGQPQHF
TGTGCCAGCAGTTTATACGGTCAGCCCCAGCATTTT
>NA|TRBV6-2/TRBV6-3|15|TRBD1|TRBJ2-1
CASSSSGTGYYEQFF
TGTGCCAGCAGTTCATCCGGGACAGGTTATTATGAGCAGTTCTTC
>few|TRBV7-9|16|NA|TRBJ2-3
CASSPLPGRRTDTQYF
TGTGCCAGCAGCCCCCTTCCTGGCCGACGCACAGATACGCAGTATTTT
>few|TRBV10-3|13|TRBD1|TRBJ2-5
CAIRSRGLETQYF
TGTGCCATCAGGTCCAGGGGGCTGGAGACCCAGTACTTC
>few|TRBV5-1|17|TRBD2|TRBJ2-1
CASSGTSGGGSYNEQFF
TGCGCCAGCAGCGGAACTAGCGGGGGGGGTTCCTACAATGAGCAGTTCTTC
>NA|TRBV20-1|14|TRBD1|TRBJ2-1
CSATGGGWDNEQFF
TGCAGTGCCACAGGGGGCGGCTGGGACAATGAGCAGTTCTTC
>NA|TRBV3-1|15|NA|TRBJ1-4
CASSPREGFGEKLFF
TGTGCCAGCAGCCCAAGAGAGGGATTCGGCGAAAAACTGTTTTTT
>many|TRBV6-1|14|NA|TRBJ1-5
CASSAGSGNQPQHF
TGTGCCAGCAGTGCGGGTTCGGGCAATCAGCCCCAGCATTTT
>few|TRBV4-2|16|TRBD2|TRBJ2-1
CASSPGLAGGPNEQFF
TGTGCCAGCAGCCCGGGACTAGCGGGAGGGCCCAATGAGCAGTTCTTC
>few|TRBV12-3/TRBV12-4|15|TRBD1|TRBJ2-1
CASSATGGAYNEQFF
TGTGCCAGCAGTGCGACAGGGGGCGCCTACAATGAGCAGTTCTTC
>NA|TRBV15|17|NA|TRBJ2-3
CATSREQGFGLTDTQYF
TGTGCCACCAGCAGAGAACAGGGTTTTGGACTTACAGATACGCAGTATTTT
>NA|TRBV7-6|15|NA|TRBJ2-7
CASSSVQTRDYEQYF
TGTGCCAGCAGCTCAGTTCAAACCAGGGATTACGAGCAGTACTTC
>NA|TRBV5-1|16|NA|TRBJ2-3
CASSLAKQCSTDTQYF
TGCGCCAGCAGCTTGGCCAAGCAGTGTAGCACAGATACGCAGTATTTT
>few|TRBV5-1|18|NA|TRBJ2-7
CASSLAGATILSSYEQYF
TGCGCCAGCAGCTTGGCGGGGGCCACGATCTTAAGCTCCTACGAGCAGTACTTC
>many|TRBV7-6|13|NA|TRBJ2-3
CASRPEGSDTQYF
TGTGCCAGCAGGCCTGAAGGGTCAGATACGCAGTATTTT
>few|TRBV29-1|11|TRBD1|TRBJ2-7
CSANRGREQYF
TGCAGCGCTAACAGGGGGCGCGAGCAGTACTTC
>few|TRBV5-1|14|TRBD1|TRBJ2-5
CASSTGQGKETQYF
TGCGCCAGCAGCACTGGACAGGGAAAAGAGACCCAGTACTTC
>NA|TRBV28|13|NA|TRBJ2-5
CASTNPGEQTQYF
TGTGCCAGCACCAATCCGGGGGAGCAGACCCAGTACTTC